This T cell receptor beta chain was obtained from a study of glioma-infiltrating T cells. Study observations and caveats: Tissue-blood divergence was below expectation in non-neoplastic patients, above in gliomas.

TCR alpha and beta CDR3 regions were amplified from RNA using iRepertoire nested multiplex PCR. For one-step reverse transcription and amplification, 100-400 ng of tissue mRNA or PBMC total RNA was used. From the multiplex PCR reads, TCRdb called clonotypes with MiXCR, one entry per CDR3 protein. This table has 150,000 to 200,000 distinct CDR3 sequences, around 32% appearing once. A remark on this clonotype: Its antigen is currently unknown.

This CDR3 is built from 15 residues. V shed 6 bases, J shed 9 bases, and the junction held 11 bases outside the gene matches. CDR1 and CDR2 (germline): MGHRA, YSYEKL. The sample consisted of glioma tissue, nonneoplastic brain tissue, or PBMCs (not recorded which). The TCR comes from a human donor with low-grade glioma or glioblastoma, undergoing nonglioma brain surgery, or in good health (not recorded which). The chain has TRBV4-1 and TRBJ2-1; 10 bases line up with TRBD1. The CDR3 DNA reads as TGCGCCAGCAGTAGCCCGGGACAGGGGTTCGGTGAGCAGTTCTTC. As protein: CASSSPGQGFGEQFF.